This T cell receptor (beta chain) emerged from a study of blood T cell repertoires in COVID-19. Measured with immunoSEQ multiplex PCR; TCRdb has only the in-frame clones, and not every one. The data contain under 150,000 clones, approximately 86% of them seen just once; the ten biggest clones take up approximately 2.2%. This study enrolled people aged roughly 18 to 90 from around 25 US geographic areas. Researchers sorted participants into cohorts using their self-reported clinical history. Before being deemed recovered, Cohort 3 donors had two negative PCRs, clearance, or symptom resolution. The CDR3 totals 15 residues. Germline CDR1 is LGHNA and CDR2 is YSLEER. V was pared by 0 bases and J by 5 bases, with 14 bases between.

This clonotype originated in a woman between 45 and 60 years old who had recovered from COVID-19. The gene calls are TRBV4-3 and TRBJ2-7; D uncertain. Sequencing input: PBMCs or T cells enriched from blood (not recorded which). CDR3: CASSQEGPGLHEQYF. The CDR3 nucleotides read TGCGCCAGCAGCCAAGAAGGTCCAGGTCTCCACGAGCAGTACTTC.